Only a few counts were recorded for the clone carrying this T cell receptor (beta chain). Its target is not known. CDR3 size: 15 residues. Germline CDR1 is MNHEY and CDR2 is SMNVEV (reference sequence). V dropped 5 bases and J dropped 1 base, with 12 bases sitting between them. Library preparation tagged each individual cDNA molecule with a unique molecular identifier. Study processing details: The number of TCRs in each sample had a median of approximately 99,000 and spanned about 23,224 to 690,600. MiXCR, run by TCRdb on the RACE reads, gives a single entry per CDR3 protein. The V and J calls and clone size come from TCRdb's table, not from the authors' own analysis. The sample gives about 380,000 distinct CDR3 sequences, roughly 4.6% of which show up once; around 2.6% is in the top ten. This sample is part of a study of human T cells and chemical hapten exposure. Study results and limitations: PT1 expanded TCR counts and patch test score correlated positively.

Specified time point: pre-sensitization, week 0. Treatment specified: therapeutic diphenylcyclopropenone sensitization with weekly scalp DPC. Total RNA was isolated from whole blood that had not been fractionated. The clonotype originates from a woman aged 50 to 60 with alopecia areata. Some clones in this sample may be carry-over from other donors' samples. The sample in question was whole blood, obtained in connection with sensitization to the hapten diphenylcyclopropenone (DPC). The rearrangement joins TRBV27 to TRBJ1-5, with no clear D. CDR3 bases: TGTGCCAGCAGTATTGCCAGGTTAAGCAATCAGCCCCAGCATTTT. The encoded protein is CASSIARLSNQPQHF.